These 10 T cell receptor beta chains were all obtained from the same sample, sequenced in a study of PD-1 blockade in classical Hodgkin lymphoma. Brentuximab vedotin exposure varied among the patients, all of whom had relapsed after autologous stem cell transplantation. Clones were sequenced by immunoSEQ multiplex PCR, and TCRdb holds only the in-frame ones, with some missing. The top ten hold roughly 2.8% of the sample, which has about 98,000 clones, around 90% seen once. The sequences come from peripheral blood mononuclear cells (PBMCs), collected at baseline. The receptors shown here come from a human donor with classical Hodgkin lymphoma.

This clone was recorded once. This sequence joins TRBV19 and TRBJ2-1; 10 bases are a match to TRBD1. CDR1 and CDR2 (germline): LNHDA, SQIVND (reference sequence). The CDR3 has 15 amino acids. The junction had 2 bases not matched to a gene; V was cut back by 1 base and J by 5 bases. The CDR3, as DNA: TGTGCCAGTAGTATAGCTGGGACAGGGGACAATGAGCAGTTCTTC. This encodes CASSIAGTGDNEQFF.

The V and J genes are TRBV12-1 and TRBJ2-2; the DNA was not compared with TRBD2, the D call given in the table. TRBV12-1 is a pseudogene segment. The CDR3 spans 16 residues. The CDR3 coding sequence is TGTGCCAGCAGCTTTACGGGGTCGGGTCCGGGCGGGGAGCTGTTTTTT. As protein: CASSFTGSGPGGELFF.

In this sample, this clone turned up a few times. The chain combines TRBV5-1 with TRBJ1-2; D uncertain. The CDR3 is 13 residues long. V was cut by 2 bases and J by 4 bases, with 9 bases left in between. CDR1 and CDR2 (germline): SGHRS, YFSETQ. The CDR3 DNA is TGCGCCAGCAGCTTAGGAGGACTCTATGGCTACACCTTC. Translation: CASSLGGLYGYTF.

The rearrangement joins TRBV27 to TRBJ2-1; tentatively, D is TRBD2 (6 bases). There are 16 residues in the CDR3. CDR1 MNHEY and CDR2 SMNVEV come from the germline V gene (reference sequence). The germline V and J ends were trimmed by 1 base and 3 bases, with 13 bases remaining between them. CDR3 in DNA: TGTGCCAGCAGTTTATATGCGGGATCTGGCTACAATGAGCAGTTCTTC. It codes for CASSLYAGSGYNEQFF.

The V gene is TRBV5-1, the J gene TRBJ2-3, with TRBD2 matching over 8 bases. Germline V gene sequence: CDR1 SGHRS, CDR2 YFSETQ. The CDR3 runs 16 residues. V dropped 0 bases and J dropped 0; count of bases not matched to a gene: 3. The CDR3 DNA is TGCGCCAGCAGCTTGGAGTCTAGCGGGAGCACAGATACGCAGTATTTT. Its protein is CASSLESSGSTDTQYF.

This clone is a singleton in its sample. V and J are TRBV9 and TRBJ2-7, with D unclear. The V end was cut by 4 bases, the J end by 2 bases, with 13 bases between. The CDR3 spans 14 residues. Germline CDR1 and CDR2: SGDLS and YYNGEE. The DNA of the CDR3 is TGTGCCAGCAGCCCCCTCGGGCTTACCTACGAGCAGTACTTC. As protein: CASSPLGLTYEQYF.

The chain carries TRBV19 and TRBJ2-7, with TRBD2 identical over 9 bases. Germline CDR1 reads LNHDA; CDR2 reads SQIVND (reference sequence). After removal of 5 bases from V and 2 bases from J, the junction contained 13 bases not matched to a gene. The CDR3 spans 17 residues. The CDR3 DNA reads TGTGCCAGTAGTCCCCGGACTAGCGTGGACCTCCCCTACGAGCAGTACTTC. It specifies CASSPRTSVDLPYEQYF.

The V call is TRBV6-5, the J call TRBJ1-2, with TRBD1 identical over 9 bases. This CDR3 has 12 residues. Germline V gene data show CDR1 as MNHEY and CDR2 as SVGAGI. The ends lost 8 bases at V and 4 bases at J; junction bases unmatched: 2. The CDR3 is CASRQGGYGYTF. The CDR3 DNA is TGTGCCAGCCGACAGGGGGGCTATGGCTACACCTTC.

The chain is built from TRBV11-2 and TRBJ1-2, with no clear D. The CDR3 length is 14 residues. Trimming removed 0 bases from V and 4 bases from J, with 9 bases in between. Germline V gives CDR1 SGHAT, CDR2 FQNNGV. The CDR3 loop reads CASSLDPLSYGYTF. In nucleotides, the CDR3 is TGTGCCAGCAGCTTAGATCCCCTTAGCTATGGCTACACCTTC.

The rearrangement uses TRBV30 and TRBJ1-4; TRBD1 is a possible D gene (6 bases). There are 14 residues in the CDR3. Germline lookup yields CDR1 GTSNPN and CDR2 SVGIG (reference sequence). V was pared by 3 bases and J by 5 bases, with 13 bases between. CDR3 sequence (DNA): TGTGCCTGGAGGGGTTGGGGGCTCAATGAAAAACTGTTTTTT. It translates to CAWRGWGLNEKLFF.